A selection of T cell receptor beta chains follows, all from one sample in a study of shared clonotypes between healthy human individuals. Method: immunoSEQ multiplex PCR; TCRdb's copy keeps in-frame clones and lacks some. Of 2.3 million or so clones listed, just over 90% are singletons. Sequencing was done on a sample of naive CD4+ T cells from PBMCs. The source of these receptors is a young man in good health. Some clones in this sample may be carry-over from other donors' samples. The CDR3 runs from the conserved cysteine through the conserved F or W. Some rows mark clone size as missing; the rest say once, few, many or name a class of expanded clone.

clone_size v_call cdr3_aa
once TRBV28 CASSLSPGLSTEAFF
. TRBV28 CASSLGSAGSYGYTF
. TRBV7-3 CASSSDRADTQYF
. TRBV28 CASSPRHNTEAFF
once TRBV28 CASSAGEREADTQYF
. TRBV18 CASSRQTTEAFF
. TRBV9 CASSNGQAYNEQFF
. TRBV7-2 CASSQDRAQPQHF
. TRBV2 CASGLAQSAQYF
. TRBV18 CASSPDRTSYEQYF
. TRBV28 CASMPSGRALGTGELFF
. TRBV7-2 CASSSSGRRQTQYF
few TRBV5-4 CAIRQGTEGKLFF
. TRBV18 CASSPQQGGNEQFF
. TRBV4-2 CASSGGQGGTEAFF
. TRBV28 CASSSDYGYTF
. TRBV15 CATSSVALETQYF
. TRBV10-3 CAISRGWAYEQYF
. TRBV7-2 CASSSGTAYGYTF
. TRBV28 CASSSSTYGYTF
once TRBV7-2 CASSFSLAGNYEQYF
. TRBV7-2 CASSRGWTGEGGQETQYF
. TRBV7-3 CASSLTGSTDTQYF